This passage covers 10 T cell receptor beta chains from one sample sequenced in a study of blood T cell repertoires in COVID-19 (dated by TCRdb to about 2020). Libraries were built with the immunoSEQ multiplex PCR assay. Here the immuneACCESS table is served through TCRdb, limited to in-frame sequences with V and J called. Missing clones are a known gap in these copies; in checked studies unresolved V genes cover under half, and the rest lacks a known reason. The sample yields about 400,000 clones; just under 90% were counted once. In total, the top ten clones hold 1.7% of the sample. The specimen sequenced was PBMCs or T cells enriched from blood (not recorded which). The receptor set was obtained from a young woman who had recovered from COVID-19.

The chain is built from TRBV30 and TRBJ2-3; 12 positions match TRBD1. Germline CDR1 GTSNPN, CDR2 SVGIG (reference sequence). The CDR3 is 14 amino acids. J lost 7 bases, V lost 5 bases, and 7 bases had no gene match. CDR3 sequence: CAWDGTGGMHTQYF. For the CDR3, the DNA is TGTGCCTGGGACGGGACAGGGGGCATGCATACGCAGTATTTT.

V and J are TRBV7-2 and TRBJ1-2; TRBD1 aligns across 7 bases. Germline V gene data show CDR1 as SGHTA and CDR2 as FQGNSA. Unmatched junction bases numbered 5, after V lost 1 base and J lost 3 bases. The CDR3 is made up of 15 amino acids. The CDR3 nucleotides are TGTGCCAGCAGCTTAGGACAGGGCCGTCACTATGGCTACACCTTC. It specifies CASSLGQGRHYGYTF.

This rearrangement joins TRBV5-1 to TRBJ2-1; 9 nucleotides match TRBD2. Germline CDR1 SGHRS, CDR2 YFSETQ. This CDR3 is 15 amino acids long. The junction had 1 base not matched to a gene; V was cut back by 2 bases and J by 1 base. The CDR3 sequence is CASSFLAGSYNEQFF. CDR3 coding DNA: TGCGCCAGCAGCTTCCTAGCGGGGTCCTACAATGAGCAGTTCTTC.

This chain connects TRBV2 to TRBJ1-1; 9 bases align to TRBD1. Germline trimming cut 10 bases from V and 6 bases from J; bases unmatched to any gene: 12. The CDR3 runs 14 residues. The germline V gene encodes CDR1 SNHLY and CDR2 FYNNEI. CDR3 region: CATIEQGARAEAFF. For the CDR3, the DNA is TGTGCCACTATCGAACAGGGGGCGAGGGCTGAAGCTTTCTTT. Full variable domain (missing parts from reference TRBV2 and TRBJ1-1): EPEVTQTPSHQVTQMGQEVILRCVPISNHLYFYWYRQILGQKVEFLVSFYNNEISEKSEIFDDQFSVERPDGSNFTLKIRSTKLEDSAMYFCATIEQGARAEAFFGQGTRLTVV.

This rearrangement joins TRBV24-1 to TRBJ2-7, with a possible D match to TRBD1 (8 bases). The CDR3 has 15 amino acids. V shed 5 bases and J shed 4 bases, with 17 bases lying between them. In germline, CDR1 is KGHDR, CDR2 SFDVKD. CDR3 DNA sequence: TGTGCCACCAGTGCTGTTGGGGGGGACAGGTACGAGCAGTACTTC. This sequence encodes CATSAVGGDRYEQYF.

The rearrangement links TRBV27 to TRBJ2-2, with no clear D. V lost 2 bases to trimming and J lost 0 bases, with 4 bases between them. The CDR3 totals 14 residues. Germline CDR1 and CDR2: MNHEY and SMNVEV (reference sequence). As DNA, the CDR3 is TGTGCCAGCAGTTTACCCGCGAACACCGGGGAGCTGTTTTTT. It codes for CASSLPANTGELFF.

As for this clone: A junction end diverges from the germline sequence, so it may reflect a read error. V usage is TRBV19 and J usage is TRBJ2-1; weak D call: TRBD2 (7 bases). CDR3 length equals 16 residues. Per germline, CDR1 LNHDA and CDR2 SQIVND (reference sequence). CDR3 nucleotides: TGTGCCAGCAGTAGGGGGGGAACATTGTCCTACAATGAGCAGTTCTTC. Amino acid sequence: CASSRGGTLSYNEQFF.

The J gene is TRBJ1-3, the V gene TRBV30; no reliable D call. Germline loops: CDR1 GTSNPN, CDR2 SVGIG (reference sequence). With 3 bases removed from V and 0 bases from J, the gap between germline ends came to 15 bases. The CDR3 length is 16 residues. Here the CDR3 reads CAWSPLGSYSGNTIYF. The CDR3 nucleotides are TGTGCCTGGAGCCCACTTGGTTCCTACTCTGGAAACACCATATATTTT. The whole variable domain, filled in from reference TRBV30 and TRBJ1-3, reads SQTIHQWPATLVQPVGSPLSLECTVEGTSNPNLYWYRQAAGRGLQLLFYSVGIGQISSEVPQNLSASRPQDRQFILSSKKLLLSDSGFYLCAWSPLGSYSGNTIYFGEGSWLTVV.

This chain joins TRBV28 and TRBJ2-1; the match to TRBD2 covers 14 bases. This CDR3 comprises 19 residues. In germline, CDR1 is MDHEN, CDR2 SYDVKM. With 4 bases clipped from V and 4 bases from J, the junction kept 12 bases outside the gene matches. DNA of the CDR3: TGTGCCAGCAGTTCCGATATCGGGACTAGCGGGAGACGGTACAATGAGCAGTTCTTC. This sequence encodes CASSSDIGTSGRRYNEQFF.

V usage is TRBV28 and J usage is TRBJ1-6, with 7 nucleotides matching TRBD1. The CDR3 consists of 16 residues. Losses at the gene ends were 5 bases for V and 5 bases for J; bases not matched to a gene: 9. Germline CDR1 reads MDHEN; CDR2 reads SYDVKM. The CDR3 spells CASSPRTGLNNSPLHF. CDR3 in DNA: TGTGCCAGCAGTCCCAGGACAGGCCTGAATAATTCACCCCTCCACTTT.